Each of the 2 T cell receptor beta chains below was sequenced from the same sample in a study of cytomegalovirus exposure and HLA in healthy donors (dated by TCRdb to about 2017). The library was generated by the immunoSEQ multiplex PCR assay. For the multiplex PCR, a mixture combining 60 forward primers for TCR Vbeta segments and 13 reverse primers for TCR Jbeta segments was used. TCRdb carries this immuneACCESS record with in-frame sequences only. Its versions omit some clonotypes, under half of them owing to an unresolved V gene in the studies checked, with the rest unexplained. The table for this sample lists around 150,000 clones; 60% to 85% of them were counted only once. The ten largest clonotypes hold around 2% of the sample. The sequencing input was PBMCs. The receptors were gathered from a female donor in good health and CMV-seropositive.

The chain's CDR3 is CASSFSTANEKLFF. The CDR3 DNA reads as TGTGCCAGCAGTTTTTCTACGGCTAATGAAAAACTGTTTTTT. J is TRBJ1-4 and V is TRBV27; D uncertain. This CDR3 region has 14 residues. Between the trimmed V and J ends, which lost 3 bases and 3 bases, there was a span of 8 bases. CDR1 and CDR2 (germline): MNHEY, SMNVEV (reference sequence). Full variable domain (rest looked up from reference TRBV27 and TRBJ1-4): EAQVTQNPRYLITVTGKKLTVTCSQNMNHEYMSWYRQDPGLGLRQIYYSMNVEVTDKGDVPEGYKVSRKEKRNFPLILESPSPNQTSLYFCASSFSTANEKLFFGSGTQLSVL.

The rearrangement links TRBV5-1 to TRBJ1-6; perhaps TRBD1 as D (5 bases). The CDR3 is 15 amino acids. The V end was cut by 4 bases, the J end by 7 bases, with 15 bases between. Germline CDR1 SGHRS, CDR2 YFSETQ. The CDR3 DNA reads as TGCGCCAGCAGCCCCTGGGGGGGTGAAAATTCACCCCTCCACTTT. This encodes CASSPWGGENSPLHF. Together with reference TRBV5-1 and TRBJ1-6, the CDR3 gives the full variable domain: KAGVTQTPRYLIKTRGQQVTLSCSPISGHRSVSWYQQTPGQGLQFLFEYFSETQRNKGNFPGRFSGRQFSNSRSEMNVSTLELGDSALYLCASSPWGGENSPLHFGNGTRLTVT.